The clone carrying this T cell receptor (beta chain) was recorded once. TCRdb's table, derived via immunoSEQ multiplex PCR, lists solely in-frame clones and lacks some. The table records approximately 100,000 clones, about 78% of them present only once. This CDR3 region has 16 residues. The V end lost 4 bases, the J end lost 7 bases, and 17 bases lay between the germline ends. Per germline, CDR1 LNHDA and CDR2 SQIVND (reference sequence). These data belong to a study of cytotoxic CD8 clonotypes in ibrutinib-treated CLL. The sequence was collected from a human donor with chronic lymphocytic leukemia. J is TRBJ1-6 and V is TRBV19; a weak D match, TRBD1 (5 bases). Sequences were derived from PBMCs, sampled after 12 months of ibrutinib treatment. The CDR3 DNA follows: TGTGCCAGTAGTAGCGGGACGGCGACCCCAAATTCACCCCTCCACTTT. This translates into CASSSGTATPNSPLHF.